This T cell receptor (beta chain) was captured in a study of blood T cell repertoires in COVID-19. Across the whole study: Researchers got acute and convalescent COVID-19 samples from the United States, Italy and Spain. The analysed material was cDNA or gDNA that came from T cells, B-cell-depleted T cells, or PBMCs.

Germline CDR1 reads SGHDN; CDR2 reads FVKESK. V dropped 5 bases and J dropped 2 bases, with 16 bases sitting between them. The length of the CDR3 is 15 residues. Authors' processing steps: Estimation of nucleated cell counts was performed using reference gene primer amplification. Assay used: immunoSEQ multiplex PCR; TCRdb lists only in-frame clones, some missing. D and trimming were read from the DNA, whereas the V and J calls and clone size are those reported in that table. The sample shows 110,000 or so clones, approximately 84% of them seen only once. This clone was found once. Sequencing was done on a sample of peripheral blood. The TCR sequence derives from a woman in her 40s with acute or convalescent COVID-19. The rearrangement joins TRBV14 to TRBJ2-7; D perhaps matches TRBD1 (6 bases). This chain's CDR3 is CASSRSTGIAYEQYF. In DNA form, the CDR3 reads TGTGCCAGCAGCAGATCTACAGGGATCGCCTACGAGCAGTACTTC.